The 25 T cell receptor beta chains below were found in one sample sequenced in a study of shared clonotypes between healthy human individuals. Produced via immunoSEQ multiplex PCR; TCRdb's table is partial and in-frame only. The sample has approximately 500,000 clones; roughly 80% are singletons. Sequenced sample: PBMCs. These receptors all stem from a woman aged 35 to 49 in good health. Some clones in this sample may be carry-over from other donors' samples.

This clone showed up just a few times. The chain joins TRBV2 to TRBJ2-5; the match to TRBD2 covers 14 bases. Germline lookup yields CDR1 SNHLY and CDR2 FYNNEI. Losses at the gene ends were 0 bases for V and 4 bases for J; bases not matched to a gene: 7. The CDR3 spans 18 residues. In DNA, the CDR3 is TGTGCCAGCAGTGAAGCGCGACTAGCGGGAGGGATGGGAGAGACCCAGTACTTC. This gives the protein CASSEARLAGGMGETQYF.

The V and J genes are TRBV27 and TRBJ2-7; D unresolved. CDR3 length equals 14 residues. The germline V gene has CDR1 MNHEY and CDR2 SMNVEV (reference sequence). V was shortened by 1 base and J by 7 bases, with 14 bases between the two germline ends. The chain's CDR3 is CASSLFTDAKEQYF. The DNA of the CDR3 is TGTGCCAGCAGTTTATTTACGGACGCTAAAGAGCAGTACTTC.

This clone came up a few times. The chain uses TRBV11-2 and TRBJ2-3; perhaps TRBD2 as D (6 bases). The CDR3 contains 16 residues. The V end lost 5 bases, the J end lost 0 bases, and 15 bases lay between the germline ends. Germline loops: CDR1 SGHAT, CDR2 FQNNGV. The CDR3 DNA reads TGTGCCAGCAGCCAATGGGGGGAATTTAGCACAGATACGCAGTATTTT. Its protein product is CASSQWGEFSTDTQYF. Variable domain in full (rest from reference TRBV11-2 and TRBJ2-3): EAGVAQSPRYKIIEKRQSVAFWCNPISGHATLYWYQQILGQGPKLLIQFQNNGVVDDSQLPKDRFSAERLKGVDSTLKIQPAKLEDSAVYLCASSQWGEFSTDTQYFGPGTRLTVL.

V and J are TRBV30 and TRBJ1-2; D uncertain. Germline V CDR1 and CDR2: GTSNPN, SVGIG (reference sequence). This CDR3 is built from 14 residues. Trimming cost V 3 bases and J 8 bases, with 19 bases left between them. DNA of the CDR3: TGTGCCTGGAGGATGTCCGGACCCAGCGCCGGCTACACCTTC. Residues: CAWRMSGPSAGYTF.

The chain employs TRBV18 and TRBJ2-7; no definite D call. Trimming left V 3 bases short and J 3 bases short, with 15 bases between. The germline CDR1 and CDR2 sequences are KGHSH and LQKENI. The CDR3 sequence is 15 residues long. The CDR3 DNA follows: TGTGCCAGCTCACCTGGCCCCTCACAGCTCTACGAGCAGTACTTC. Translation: CASSPGPSQLYEQYF.

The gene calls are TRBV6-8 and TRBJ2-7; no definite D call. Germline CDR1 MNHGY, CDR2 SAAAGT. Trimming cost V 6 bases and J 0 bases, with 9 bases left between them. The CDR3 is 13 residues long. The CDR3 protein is CASRYPHSYEQYF. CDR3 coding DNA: TGTGCCAGCAGATATCCGCACTCCTACGAGCAGTACTTC.

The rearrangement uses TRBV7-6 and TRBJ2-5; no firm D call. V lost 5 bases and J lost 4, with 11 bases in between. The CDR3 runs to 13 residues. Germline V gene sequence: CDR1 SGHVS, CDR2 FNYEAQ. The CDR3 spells CASSGMMGETQYF. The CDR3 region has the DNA TGTGCCAGCAGCGGAATGATGGGAGAGACCCAGTACTTC.

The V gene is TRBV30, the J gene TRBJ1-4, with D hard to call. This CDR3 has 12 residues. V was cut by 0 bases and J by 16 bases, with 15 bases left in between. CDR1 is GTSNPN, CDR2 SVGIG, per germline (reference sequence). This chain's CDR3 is CAWSVGGRVPFF. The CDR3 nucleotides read TGTGCCTGGAGTGTAGGCGGGAGAGTCCCGTTTTTT.

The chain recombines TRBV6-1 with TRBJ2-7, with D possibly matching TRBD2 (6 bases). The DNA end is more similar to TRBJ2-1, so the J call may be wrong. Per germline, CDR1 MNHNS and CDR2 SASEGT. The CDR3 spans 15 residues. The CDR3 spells CASSEAGTGHNEQFF. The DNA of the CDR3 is TGTGCCAGCAGTGAAGCCGGGACTGGACACAATGAGCAGTTCTTC.

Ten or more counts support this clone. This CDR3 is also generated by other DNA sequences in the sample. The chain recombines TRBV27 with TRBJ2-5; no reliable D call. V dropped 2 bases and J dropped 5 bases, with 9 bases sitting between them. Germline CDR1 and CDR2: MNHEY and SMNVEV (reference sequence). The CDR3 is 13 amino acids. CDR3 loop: CASSLVSRETQYF. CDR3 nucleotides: TGTGCCAGCAGTTTAGTTAGTCGGGAGACCCAGTACTTC.

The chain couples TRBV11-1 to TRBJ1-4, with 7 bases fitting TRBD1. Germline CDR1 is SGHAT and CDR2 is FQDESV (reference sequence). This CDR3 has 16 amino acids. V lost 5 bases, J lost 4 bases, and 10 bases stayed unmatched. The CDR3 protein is CASSPEPGQSNEKLFF. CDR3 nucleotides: TGTGCCAGCAGCCCAGAACCGGGACAGAGTAATGAAAAACTGTTTTTT.

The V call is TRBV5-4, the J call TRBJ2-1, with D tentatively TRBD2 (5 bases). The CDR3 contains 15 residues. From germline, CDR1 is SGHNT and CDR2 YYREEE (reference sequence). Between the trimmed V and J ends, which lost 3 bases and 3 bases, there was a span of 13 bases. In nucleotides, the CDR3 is TGTGCCAGCAGCTCTAGCAGGTCGAACTACAATGAGCAGTTCTTC. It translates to CASSSSRSNYNEQFF.

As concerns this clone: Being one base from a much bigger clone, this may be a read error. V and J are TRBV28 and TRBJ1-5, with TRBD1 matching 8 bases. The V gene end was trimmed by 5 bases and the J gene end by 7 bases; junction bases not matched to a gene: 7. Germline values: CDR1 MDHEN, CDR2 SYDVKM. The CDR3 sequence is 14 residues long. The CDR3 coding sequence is TGTGCCAGCAGTGAGACAGGGGAGATCCAGCCCCAGCATTTT. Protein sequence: CASSETGEIQPQHF. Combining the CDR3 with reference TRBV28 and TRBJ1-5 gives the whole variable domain DVKVTQSSRYLVKRTGEKVFLECVQDMDHENMFWYRQDPGLGLRLIYFSYDVKMKEKGDIPEGYSVSREKKERFSLILESASTNQTSMYLCASSETGEIQPQHFGDGTRLSIL.

The CDR3 protein is CASGRDRYNTEAFF. As DNA, the CDR3 is TGTGCCAGCGGCCGGGACAGGTACAACACTGAAGCTTTCTTT. The rearrangement links TRBV7-9 to TRBJ1-1, with 8 nucleotides matching TRBD1. The CDR3 is 14 amino acids. CDR1 and CDR2 from the germline V gene are SEHNR and FQNEAQ (reference sequence). The trim removed 8 bases at V and 2 bases at J, leaving 7 bases unmatched.

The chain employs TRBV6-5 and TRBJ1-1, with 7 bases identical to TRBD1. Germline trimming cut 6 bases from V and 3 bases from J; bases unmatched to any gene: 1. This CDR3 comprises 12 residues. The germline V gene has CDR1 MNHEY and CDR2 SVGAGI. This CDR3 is CASRGQYTEAFF. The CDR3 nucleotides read TGTGCCAGCAGGGGACAGTACACTGAAGCTTTCTTT.

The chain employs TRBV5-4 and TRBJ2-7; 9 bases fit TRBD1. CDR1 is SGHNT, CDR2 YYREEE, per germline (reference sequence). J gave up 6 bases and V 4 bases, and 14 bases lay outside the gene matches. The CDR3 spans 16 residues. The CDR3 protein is CASSPATGTGFREQYF. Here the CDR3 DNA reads TGTGCCAGCAGCCCCGCTACCGGGACAGGGTTTCGCGAGCAGTACTTC.

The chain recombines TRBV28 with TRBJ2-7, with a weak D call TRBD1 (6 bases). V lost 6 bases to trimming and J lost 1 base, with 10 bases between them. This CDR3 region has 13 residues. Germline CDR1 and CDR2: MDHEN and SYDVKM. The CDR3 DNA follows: TGTGCCAGCAGAAACACAGGGTCCTACGAGCAGTACTTC. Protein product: CASRNTGSYEQYF.

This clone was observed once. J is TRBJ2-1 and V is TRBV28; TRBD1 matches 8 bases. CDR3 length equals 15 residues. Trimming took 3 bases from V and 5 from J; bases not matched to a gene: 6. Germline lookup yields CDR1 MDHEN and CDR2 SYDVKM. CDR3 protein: CASSFLDRDDNEQFF. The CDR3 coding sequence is TGTGCCAGCAGTTTCTTGGACAGGGACGACAATGAGCAGTTCTTC.

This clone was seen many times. CDR3 in DNA: TGTGCCAGCAGCGTTTTTACCTACAATGAGCAGTTCTTC. Protein sequence: CASSVFTYNEQFF. This rearrangement joins TRBV6-1 to TRBJ2-1; no definite D call. In germline, CDR1 is MNHNS, CDR2 SASEGT. This CDR3 has 13 residues. V lost 6 bases and J lost 2, with 8 bases in between.

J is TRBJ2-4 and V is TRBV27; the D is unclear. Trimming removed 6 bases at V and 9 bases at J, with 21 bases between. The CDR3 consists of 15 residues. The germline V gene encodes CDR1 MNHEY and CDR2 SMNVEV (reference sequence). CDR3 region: CASSPGGIPQGIQYF. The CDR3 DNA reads TGTGCCAGCAGCCCCGGCGGCATCCCACAAGGCATTCAGTACTTC.

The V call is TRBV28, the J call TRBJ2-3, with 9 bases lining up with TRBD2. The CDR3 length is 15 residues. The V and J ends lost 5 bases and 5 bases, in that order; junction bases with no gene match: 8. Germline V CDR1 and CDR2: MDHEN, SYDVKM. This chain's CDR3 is CASSSSGSLVDTQYF. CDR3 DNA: TGTGCCAGCAGTAGTAGCGGGAGTTTGGTAGATACGCAGTATTTT.

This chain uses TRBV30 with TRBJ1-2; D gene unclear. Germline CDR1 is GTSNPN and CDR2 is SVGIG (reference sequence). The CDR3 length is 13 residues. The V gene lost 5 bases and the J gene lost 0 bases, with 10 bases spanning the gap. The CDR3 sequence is CAWDHGANYGYTF. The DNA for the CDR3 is TGTGCCTGGGATCACGGGGCTAACTATGGCTACACCTTC.

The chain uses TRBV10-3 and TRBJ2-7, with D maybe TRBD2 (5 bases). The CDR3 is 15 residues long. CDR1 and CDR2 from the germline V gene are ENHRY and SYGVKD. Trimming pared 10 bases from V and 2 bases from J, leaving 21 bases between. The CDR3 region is CATLSTAWGAYEQYF. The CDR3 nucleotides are TGTGCCACACTATCCACAGCATGGGGAGCCTACGAGCAGTACTTC.

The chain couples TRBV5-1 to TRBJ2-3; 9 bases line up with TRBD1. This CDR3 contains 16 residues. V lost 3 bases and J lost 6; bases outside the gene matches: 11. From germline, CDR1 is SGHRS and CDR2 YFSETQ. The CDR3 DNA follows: TGCGCCAGCAGCTCCCCGCCGGGACAGGGTCTGGATACGCAGTATTTT. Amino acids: CASSSPPGQGLDTQYF.

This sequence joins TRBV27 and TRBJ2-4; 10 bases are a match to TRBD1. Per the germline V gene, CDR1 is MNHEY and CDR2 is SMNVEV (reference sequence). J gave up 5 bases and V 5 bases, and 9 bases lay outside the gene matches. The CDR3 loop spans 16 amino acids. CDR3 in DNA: TGTGCCAGCAGTCCACAGCGGACAGGGGGTGAAAACATTCAGTACTTC. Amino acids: CASSPQRTGGENIQYF.